This T cell receptor beta chain was found in a study of blood T cells in healthy people across ages. Together with a sample-barcoded 5' primer, a J-beta primer mix was included in a second PCR lasting about 7 to 12 cycles. All cDNA molecules were each tagged by a template-switch adaptor with 12 random nucleotides. Each CDR3 protein is one row after TCRdb ran MiXCR on the 5' RACE reads. The data show approximately 1.5 million distinct CDR3 sequences, roughly two fifths seen once. The CDR3 consists of 14 residues. Germline CDR1 reads DFQATT; CDR2 reads SNEGSKA (reference sequence). The sequenced material came from blood. This chain uses TRBV20-1 with TRBJ2-4; D may match TRBD1 or TRBD2 (6 bases each). TRBJ2-7 explains the end of the DNA better; the J call may be wrong. This clonotype originated in a woman younger than 30 in good health. DNA of the CDR3: TGCAGTGCTATCAGACAGGACTACTCCTACGAGCAGTACTTC. Translated: CSAIRQDYSYEQYF.